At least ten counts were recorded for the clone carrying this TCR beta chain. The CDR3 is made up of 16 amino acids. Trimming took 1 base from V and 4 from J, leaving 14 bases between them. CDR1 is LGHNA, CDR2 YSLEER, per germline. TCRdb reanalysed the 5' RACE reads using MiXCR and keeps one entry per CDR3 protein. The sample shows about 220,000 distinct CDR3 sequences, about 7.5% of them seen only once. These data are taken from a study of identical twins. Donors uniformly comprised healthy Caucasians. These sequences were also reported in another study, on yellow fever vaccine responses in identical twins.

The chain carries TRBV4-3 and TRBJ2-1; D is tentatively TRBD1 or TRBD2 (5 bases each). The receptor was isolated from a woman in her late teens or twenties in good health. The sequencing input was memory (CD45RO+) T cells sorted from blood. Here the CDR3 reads CASSQASGTGYNEQFF. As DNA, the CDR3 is TGCGCCAGCAGCCAAGCGTCCGGGACCGGTTACAATGAGCAGTTCTTC.